This is a list of T cell receptor beta chains from one sample in a study of T cell changes during pregnancy in multiple sclerosis. Clones were read by immunoSEQ multiplex PCR, and TCRdb kept only the in-frame ones, dropping some. The sample has about 44,000 clones, about nine tenths seen once. The sample consisted of CD4+ T cells from peripheral blood mononuclear cells, taken in the first trimester of pregnancy. All receptors derive from a female donor with multiple sclerosis, enrolled in a pregnancy study. Each CDR3 is given with its conserved first and last residue. A D gene is named only where the DNA matches it firmly. Not all rows give a size; the values are once, few, many and, for expanded clones, a class.

D: TRBD1
J: TRBJ1-2
size: -
V: TRBV7-6
CDR3: CASSPKDRAGGYTF
DNA: TGTGCCAGCAGCCCCAAAGACAGGGCAGGCGGCTACACCTTC

D: TRBD2
J: TRBJ2-1
size: -
V: TRBV2
CDR3: CASSRPSGRFYNEQFF
DNA: TGTGCCAGCAGTCGGCCTAGCGGGAGGTTTTACAATGAGCAGTTCTTC

D: -
J: TRBJ1-5
size: -
V: TRBV28
CDR3: CASSPVRGLNQPQHF
DNA: TGTGCCAGCAGTCCGGTCAGGGGCCTCAATCAGCCCCAGCATTTT

D: TRBD1
J: TRBJ1-2
size: once
V: TRBV6-4
CDR3: CASSDPGTGNYGYTF
DNA: TGTGCCAGCAGTGACCCAGGGACAGGGAACTATGGCTACACCTTC

D: TRBD1
J: TRBJ2-5
size: once
V: TRBV5-1
CDR3: CASSLGQGRGQETQYF
DNA: TGCGCCAGCAGCTTGGGACAGGGTCGTGGCCAAGAGACCCAGTACTTC

D: -
J: TRBJ2-7
size: -
V: TRBV18
CDR3: CASSPGTGGYEQYF
DNA: TGTGCCAGCTCACCGGGGACCGGGGGCTACGAGCAGTACTTC

D: TRBD2
J: TRBJ2-2
size: -
V: TRBV7-8
CDR3: CASSLLSGTNTGELFF
DNA: TGTGCCAGCAGCTTATTGAGCGGGACCAACACCGGGGAGCTGTTTTTT

D: -
J: TRBJ2-5
size: -
V: TRBV28
CDR3: CASNPPAGETQYF
DNA: TGTGCCAGCAATCCGCCGGCGGGGGAGACCCAGTACTTC

D: TRBD2
J: TRBJ2-5
size: -
V: TRBV27
CDR3: CASSLWQGGETQYF
DNA: TGTGCCAGCAGTTTATGGCAGGGAGGGGAGACCCAGTACTTC

D: -
J: TRBJ1-6
size: -
V: TRBV14
CDR3: CASSQQGGSPLHF
DNA: TGTGCCAGCAGCCAACAGGGTGGTTCACCCCTCCACTTT

D: TRBD2
J: TRBJ2-1
size: -
V: TRBV5-6
CDR3: CASSLYLAGGPRGKQFF
DNA: TGTGCCAGCAGCTTATATTTAGCGGGAGGGCCGAGAGGGAAGCAGTTCTTC

D: -
J: TRBJ1-5
size: -
V: TRBV5-1
CDR3: CASSLGQNQPQHF
DNA: TGCGCCAGCAGCTTGGGACAGAATCAGCCCCAGCATTTT

D: TRBD1
J: TRBJ2-3
size: -
V: TRBV5-1
CDR3: CASSLALGQGFKDTQYF
DNA: TGCGCCAGCAGCTTGGCATTGGGACAGGGGTTTAAAGATACGCAGTATTTT

D: TRBD1
J: TRBJ2-4
size: -
V: TRBV15
CDR3: CATSRDRVGDIQYF
DNA: TGTGCCACCAGCAGGGACAGGGTGGGGGACATTCAGTACTTC

D: TRBD1
J: TRBJ1-5
size: -
V: TRBV4-2
CDR3: CASSQGSAGGNQPQHF
DNA: TGTGCCAGCAGCCAAGGGTCCGCAGGGGGTAATCAGCCCCAGCATTTT

D: -
J: TRBJ2-6
size: -
V: TRBV28
CDR3: CASSLLGAGANVLTF
DNA: TGTGCCAGCAGTTTGTTAGGGGCTGGGGCCAACGTCCTGACTTTC

D: -
J: TRBJ1-5
size: -
V: TRBV7-8
CDR3: CASSSYGVHNQPQHF
DNA: TGTGCCAGCAGCTCCTATGGAGTACACAATCAGCCCCAGCATTTT

D: -
J: TRBJ2-3
size: -
V: TRBV29-1
CDR3: CSVEDRNWVVGAKADTQYF
DNA: TGCAGCGTTGAAGATCGAAATTGGGTGGTGGGAGCGAAAGCAGATACGCAGTATTTT

D: TRBD1
J: TRBJ2-2
size: -
V: TRBV28
CDR3: CATGQANTGELFF
DNA: TGTGCCACCGGACAGGCGAACACCGGGGAGCTGTTTTTT

D: -
J: TRBJ2-7
size: -
V: TRBV2
CDR3: CASSFTGGGYEQYF
DNA: TGTGCCAGCAGTTTTACAGGGGGGGGATACGAGCAGTACTTC

D: TRBD2
J: TRBJ2-2
size: -
V: TRBV30
CDR3: CAWSPLAGRDTGELFF
DNA: TGTGCCTGGAGTCCGCTAGCGGGACGAGACACCGGGGAGCTGTTTTTT

D: -
J: TRBJ1-2
size: -
V: TRBV5-5
CDR3: CASSTEGMRGYTF
DNA: TGTGCCAGCAGCACGGAGGGTATGAGGGGCTACACCTTC

D: TRBD2
J: TRBJ2-5
size: -
V: TRBV7-8
CDR3: CASSLSKLAGLYQETQYF
DNA: TGTGCCAGCAGCTTGTCGAAACTAGCGGGACTGTACCAAGAGACCCAGTACTTC

D: TRBD2
J: TRBJ2-1
size: -
V: TRBV14
CDR3: CASSVRLADNEQFF
DNA: TGTGCCAGCAGCGTGCGACTAGCGGACAATGAGCAGTTCTTC

D: TRBD1
J: TRBJ2-6
size: -
V: TRBV18
CDR3: CASSPRQGERANVLTF
DNA: TGTGCCAGCTCACCCAGACAGGGTGAGCGGGCCAACGTCCTGACTTTC

D: TRBD2
J: TRBJ2-1
size: few
V: TRBV5-1
CDR3: CASSLSPSGSSNEQFF
DNA: TGCGCCAGCAGCTTGTCTCCGAGCGGGAGTTCCAATGAGCAGTTCTTC

D: TRBD1
J: TRBJ1-2
size: once
V: TRBV5-1
CDR3: CASSSSSIGQGGTANYGYTF
DNA: TGCGCCAGCAGCTCTTCTTCGATCGGACAGGGCGGGACAGCTAACTATGGCTACACCTTC

D: TRBD2
J: TRBJ2-3
size: -
V: TRBV7-9
CDR3: CASSTDSGGRGFYTQYF
DNA: TGTGCCAGCAGCACGGACAGCGGGGGCCGGGGGTTTTATACGCAGTATTTT

D: -
J: TRBJ1-2
size: -
V: TRBV28
CDR3: CASSLYWQGDYGYTF
DNA: TGTGCCAGCAGTTTATACTGGCAGGGCGACTATGGCTACACCTTC

D: -
J: TRBJ2-1
size: -
V: TRBV5-5
CDR3: CASSLPGDLNEQFF
DNA: TGTGCCAGCAGCCTCCCGGGAGATTTGAATGAGCAGTTCTTC

D: TRBD1
J: TRBJ2-7
size: -
V: TRBV28
CDR3: CASSSPGTGEHEQYF
DNA: TGTGCCAGCAGCAGTCCCGGGACAGGGGAACACGAGCAGTACTTC

D: -
J: TRBJ2-7
size: -
V: TRBV6-1
CDR3: CASSELGRVGEQYF
DNA: TGTGCCAGCAGTGAACTTGGCAGGGTGGGCGAGCAGTACTTC

D: -
J: TRBJ1-2
size: few
V: TRBV6-5
CDR3: CASSTPGVLWGYTF
DNA: TGTGCCAGCAGTACCCCGGGGGTGTTGTGGGGCTACACCTTC

D: TRBD1
J: TRBJ1-2
size: -
V: TRBV28
CDR3: CASSFSGTVNYGYTF
DNA: TGTGCCAGCAGTTTTTCCGGGACAGTAAACTATGGCTACACCTTC

D: -
J: TRBJ1-5
size: -
V: TRBV6-1
CDR3: CASSPTGWNQPQHF
DNA: TGTGCCAGCAGTCCTACAGGGTGGAATCAGCCCCAGCATTTT

D: -
J: TRBJ2-5
size: -
V: TRBV5-1
CDR3: CASSVDSTETQYF
DNA: TGCGCCAGCAGCGTAGATAGTACAGAGACCCAGTACTTC

D: TRBD2
J: TRBJ2-3
size: -
V: TRBV5-1
CDR3: CASSRGLAGDYDTQYF
DNA: TGCGCCAGCAGCCGCGGGCTAGCGGGAGATTATGATACGCAGTATTTT

D: -
J: TRBJ1-5
size: -
V: TRBV9
CDR3: CASSAGPPGQPQHF
DNA: TGTGCCAGCAGCGCGGGTCCGCCGGGTCAGCCCCAGCATTTT

D: TRBD1
J: TRBJ1-2
size: -
V: TRBV28
CDR3: CASSNPGQGLAGYTF
DNA: TGTGCCAGCAGTAATCCGGGACAGGGTCTCGCTGGCTACACCTTC

D: -
J: TRBJ2-1
size: -
V: TRBV28
CDR3: CASRSPETAYNEQFF
DNA: TGTGCCAGCAGATCGCCGGAGACCGCCTACAATGAGCAGTTCTTC

D: -
J: TRBJ2-7
size: -
V: TRBV7-3
CDR3: CASSARAGTAYEQYF
DNA: TGTGCCAGCAGCGCTCGTGCGGGGACAGCCTACGAGCAGTACTTC

D: -
J: TRBJ1-5
size: -
V: TRBV7-2
CDR3: CASSDGRGPNQPQHF
DNA: TGTGCCAGCTCAGATGGCAGGGGACCCAATCAGCCCCAGCATTTT

D: -
J: TRBJ1-2
size: -
V: TRBV6-5
CDR3: CASSNRVDGYTF
DNA: TGTGCCAGCAGTAACAGGGTTGATGGCTACACCTTC

D: -
J: TRBJ1-3
size: -
V: TRBV7-9
CDR3: CASSLVQGLTGNTIYF
DNA: TGTGCCAGCAGCTTAGTTCAGGGCTTGACTGGAAACACCATATATTTT

D: -
J: TRBJ2-4
size: -
V: TRBV19
CDR3: CASKEQGIGKNIQYF
DNA: TGTGCCAGTAAAGAACAGGGAATAGGCAAAAACATTCAGTACTTC

D: -
J: TRBJ2-7
size: -
V: TRBV2
CDR3: CASSVSPGEYEQYF
DNA: TGTGCCAGCAGTGTTTCCCCGGGGGAATACGAGCAGTACTTC

D: TRBD1
J: TRBJ2-2
size: -
V: TRBV7-9
CDR3: CASTQRTGVVNTGELFF
DNA: TGTGCCAGCACCCAACGCACAGGGGTGGTTAACACCGGGGAGCTGTTTTTT

D: -
J: TRBJ2-7
size: once
V: TRBV5-8
CDR3: CASSPRFYEQYF
DNA: TGTGCCAGCAGCCCCCGGTTTTACGAGCAGTACTTC

D: -
J: TRBJ1-1
size: few
V: TRBV25-1
CDR3: CASSAWGGNTEAFF
DNA: TGTGCCAGCAGTGCTTGGGGAGGCAACACTGAAGCTTTCTTT

D: TRBD1
J: TRBJ2-7
size: -
V: TRBV10-3
CDR3: CAISETPGQYEQYF
DNA: TGTGCCATCAGTGAAACACCGGGACAGTACGAGCAGTACTTC

D: -
J: TRBJ2-3
size: -
V: TRBV4-1
CDR3: CASSQPQGTDTQYF
DNA: TGCGCCAGCAGCCAACCCCAGGGAACAGATACGCAGTATTTT